This entry is about one TCR beta chain. Just one base apart from a much larger clone, this may be a read error. This CDR3 is 17 amino acids long. CDR1 is MNHEY, CDR2 SMNVEV, per germline (reference sequence). The ends were cut back, 5 bases at V and 0 bases at J, with 20 bases in the middle. The data derive from a study of blood T cell repertoires in COVID-19. As handled by the study authors: The authors estimated nucleated cell counts from reference gene primer amplification. Clones were sequenced by immunoSEQ multiplex PCR, and TCRdb holds only the in-frame ones, with some missing. V and J calls and clone size are copied from that table; D and trimming were computed from the DNA. The sample lists 110,000 to 150,000 clones; 81% were seen once.

Sequenced sample: peripheral blood. This sequence joins TRBV27 and TRBJ2-7; D perhaps matches TRBD2 (6 bases). The sequence derives from a human donor in a cohort sampled during active COVID-19. The CDR3 DNA follows: TGTGCCAGCAGTCCCTCCCCCGGGAGTGGTAACTCCTACGAGCAGTACTTC. Its protein is CASSPSPGSGNSYEQYF.